Below are 10 T cell receptor beta chains sequenced from a single sample in a study of shared clonotypes between healthy human individuals. The data were produced by immunoSEQ multiplex PCR, yet TCRdb's version contains in-frame clones alone and is incomplete. The table shows around 1 million clones, with over 60% occurring only once. The sequenced sample consisted of memory CD4+ T cells sorted from blood. Subset specified: CD45RA-negative fraction. Every receptor here comes from a man younger than 30 in good health.

This sequence joins TRBV28 and TRBJ1-2; 10 bases agree with TRBD1. There are 15 residues in the CDR3. Germline values: CDR1 MDHEN, CDR2 SYDVKM. V was pared by 5 bases and J by 8 bases, with 11 bases of the junction left unmatched. The CDR3 sequence is CASSRQGQGVKGYTF. In DNA form, the CDR3 reads TGTGCCAGCAGTCGACAAGGACAGGGGGTAAAGGGCTACACCTTC.

The table lists this clone with a count of one. This chain connects TRBV4-1 to TRBJ1-5; TRBD1 agrees at 10 bases. The V gene's germline CDR1 is MGHRA and CDR2 YSYEKL. The V gene end was trimmed by 5 bases and the J gene end by 5 bases; junction bases not matched to a gene: 3. The CDR3 consists of 14 residues. CDR3 DNA: TGCGCCAGCAGCGGACAGGGGGGTCATCAGCCCCAGCATTTT. Translation gives CASSGQGGHQPQHF.

CDR3 loop: CASRTGGPAGTQYF. As DNA, the CDR3 is TGTGCCAGCAGGACAGGGGGCCCGGCTGGTACGCAGTATTTT. This chain joins TRBV5-6 and TRBJ2-3; 10 bases fit TRBD1. The CDR3 totals 14 residues. V gave up 5 bases and J gave up 8 bases; unmatched junction bases: 8. Germline V lookup: CDR1 SGHDT, CDR2 YYEEEE.

V usage is TRBV7-9 and J usage is TRBJ2-7; D may be TRBD1 or TRBD2 (5 bases each). The V gene's germline CDR1 is SEHNR and CDR2 FQNEAQ (reference sequence). V was shortened by 7 bases and J by 12 bases, with 19 bases between the two germline ends. The CDR3 totals 12 residues. The CDR3 DNA sequence: TGTGCCAGCAACACCGGGACCCAGACTCTGTACTTC. This gives the protein CASNTGTQTLYF.

This clone has just a few counts. V usage is TRBV5-1 and J usage is TRBJ2-5, with 12 bases aligning to TRBD2. From germline, CDR1 is SGHRS and CDR2 YFSETQ. CDR3 length: 18 amino acids. V trimming: 0 bases; J trimming: 4 bases; junction bases outside the gene matches: 10. CDR3 amino acids: CASSLGTSGEGFGETQYF. The CDR3 DNA reads TGCGCCAGCAGCTTGGGGACTAGCGGGGAGGGATTTGGAGAGACCCAGTACTTC.

The chain carries TRBV19 and TRBJ2-5; D is unclear. CDR3 length equals 14 residues. CDR1 and CDR2 from the germline V gene are LNHDA and SQIVND (reference sequence). Trimming took 11 bases from V and 2 from J, leaving 18 bases between them. CDR3 bases: TGTGCCGCCCATTGGGGTGAGAAGCAAGAGACCCAGTACTTC. Protein: CAAHWGEKQETQYF. The full variable domain, rest sourced from reference TRBV19 and TRBJ2-5, is DGGITQSPKYLFRKEGQNVTLSCEQNLNHDAMYWYRQDPGQGLRLIYYSQIVNDFQKGDIAEGYSVSREKKESFPLTVTSAQKNPTAFYLCAAHWGEKQETQYFGPGTRLLVL.

The rearrangement joins TRBV5-1 to TRBJ2-1; D is uncertain. The CDR3 extends over 16 amino acids. CDR1 SGHRS and CDR2 YFSETQ come from the germline V gene. With 0 bases removed from V and 3 bases from J, the gap between germline ends came to 13 bases. The CDR3 loop reads CASSLDPGLGYNEQFF. In nucleotides, the CDR3 is TGCGCCAGCAGCTTGGATCCTGGGCTCGGCTACAATGAGCAGTTCTTC.

V and J are TRBV4-1 and TRBJ2-6; D possibly matches TRBD1 or TRBD2 (6 bases each). In germline, CDR1 is MGHRA, CDR2 YSYEKL. The CDR3 runs to 20 residues. V lost 1 base to trimming and J lost 0 bases, with 19 bases between them. As DNA, the CDR3 is TGCGCCAGCAGCCAAGGGGAGGCGGCAGGGGCCCCCTCTGGGGCCAACGTCCTGACTTTC. Protein product: CASSQGEAAGAPSGANVLTF.

The chain carries TRBV5-6 and TRBJ2-7; D is ambiguous. CDR1 is SGHDT, CDR2 YYEEEE, per germline. CDR3 length: 13 amino acids. V lost 4 bases to trimming and J lost 0 bases, with 8 bases between them. The CDR3 spells CASSPLDSYEQYF. The DNA for the CDR3 is TGTGCCAGCAGCCCGCTTGACTCCTACGAGCAGTACTTC.

The rearrangement links TRBV6-6 to TRBJ2-5; perhaps TRBD2 as D (6 bases). V lost 8 bases and J lost 2, with 15 bases in between. CDR3 length: 14 residues. Germline V gives CDR1 MNHNY, CDR2 SVGAGI (reference sequence). This chain's CDR3 is CASYPRESQETQYF. In nucleotides, the CDR3 is TGTGCCAGCTACCCACGGGAGTCTCAAGAGACCCAGTACTTC.